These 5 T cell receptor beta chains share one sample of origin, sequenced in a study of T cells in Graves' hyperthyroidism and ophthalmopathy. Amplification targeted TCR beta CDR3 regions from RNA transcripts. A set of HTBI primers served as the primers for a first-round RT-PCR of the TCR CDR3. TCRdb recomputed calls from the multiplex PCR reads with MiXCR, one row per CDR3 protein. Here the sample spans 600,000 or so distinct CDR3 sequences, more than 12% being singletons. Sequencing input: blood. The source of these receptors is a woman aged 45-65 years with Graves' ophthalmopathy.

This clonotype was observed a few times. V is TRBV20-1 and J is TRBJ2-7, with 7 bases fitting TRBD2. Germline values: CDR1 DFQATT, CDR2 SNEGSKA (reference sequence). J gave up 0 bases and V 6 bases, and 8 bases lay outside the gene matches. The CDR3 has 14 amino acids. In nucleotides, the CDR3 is TGCAGTGCGGGAGGGGCAACCAGCTCCTACGAGCAGTACTTC. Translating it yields CSAGGATSSYEQYF.

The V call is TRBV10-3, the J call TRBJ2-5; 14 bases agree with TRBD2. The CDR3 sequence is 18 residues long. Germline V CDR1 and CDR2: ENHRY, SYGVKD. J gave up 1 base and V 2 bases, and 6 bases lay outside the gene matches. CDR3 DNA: TGTGCCATCAGTGAGACCCTAGGACTAGCGGGAGGCCAAGAGACCCAGTACTTC. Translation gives CAISETLGLAGGQETQYF.

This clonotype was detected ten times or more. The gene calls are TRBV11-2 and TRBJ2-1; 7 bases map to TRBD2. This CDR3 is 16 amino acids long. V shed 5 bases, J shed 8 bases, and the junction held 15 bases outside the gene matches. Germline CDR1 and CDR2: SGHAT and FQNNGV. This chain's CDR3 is CASSHGTTSKWDEQFF. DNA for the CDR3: TGTGCCAGCAGCCACGGGACGACTAGCAAATGGGATGAGCAGTTCTTC.

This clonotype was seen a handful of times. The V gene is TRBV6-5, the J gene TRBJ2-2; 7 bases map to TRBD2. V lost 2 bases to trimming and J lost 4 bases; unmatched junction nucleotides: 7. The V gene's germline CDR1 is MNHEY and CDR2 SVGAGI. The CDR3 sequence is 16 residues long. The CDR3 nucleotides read TGTGCCAGCAGTTACATGGGCGGGAGAGGCACCGGGGAGCTGTTTTTT. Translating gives CASSYMGGRGTGELFF.

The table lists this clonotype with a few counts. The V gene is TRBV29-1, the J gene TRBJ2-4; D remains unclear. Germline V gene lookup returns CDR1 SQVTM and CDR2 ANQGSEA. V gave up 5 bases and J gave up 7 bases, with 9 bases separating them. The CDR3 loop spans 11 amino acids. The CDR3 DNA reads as TGCAGCGTTAAGGACGGGAACATTCAGTACTTC. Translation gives CSVKDGNIQYF.